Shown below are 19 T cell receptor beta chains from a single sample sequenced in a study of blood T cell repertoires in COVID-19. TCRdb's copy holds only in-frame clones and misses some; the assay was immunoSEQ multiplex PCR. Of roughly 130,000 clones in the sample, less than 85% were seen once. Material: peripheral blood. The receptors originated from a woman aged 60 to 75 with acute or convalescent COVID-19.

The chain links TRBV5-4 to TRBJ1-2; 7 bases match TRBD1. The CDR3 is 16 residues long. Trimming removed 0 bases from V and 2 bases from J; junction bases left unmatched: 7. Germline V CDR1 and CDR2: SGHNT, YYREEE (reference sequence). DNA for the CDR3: TGTGCCAGCAGCTTGGAGGACAGGTTATTAAACTATGGCTACACCTTC. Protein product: CASSLEDRLLNYGYTF. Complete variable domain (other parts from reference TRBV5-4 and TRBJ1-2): ETGVTQSPTHLIKTRGQQVTLRCSSQSGHNTVSWYQQALGQGPQFIFQYYREEENGRGNFPPRFSGLQFPNYSSELNVNALELDDSALYLCASSLEDRLLNYGYTFGSGTRLTVV.

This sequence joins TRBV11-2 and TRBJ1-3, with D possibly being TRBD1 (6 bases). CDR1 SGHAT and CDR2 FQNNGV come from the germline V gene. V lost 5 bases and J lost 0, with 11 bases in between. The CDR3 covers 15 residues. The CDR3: CASSAGQSSGNTIYF. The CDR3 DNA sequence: TGTGCCAGCAGCGCCGGACAGAGCTCTGGAAACACCATATATTTT.

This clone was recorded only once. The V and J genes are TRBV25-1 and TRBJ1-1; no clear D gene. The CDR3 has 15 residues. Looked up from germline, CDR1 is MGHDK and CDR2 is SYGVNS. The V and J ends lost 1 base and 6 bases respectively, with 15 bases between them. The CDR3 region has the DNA TGTGCCAGCAGTGAATCGAGGGTCCTCGGGGCTGAAGCTTTCTTT. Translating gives CASSESRVLGAEAFF.

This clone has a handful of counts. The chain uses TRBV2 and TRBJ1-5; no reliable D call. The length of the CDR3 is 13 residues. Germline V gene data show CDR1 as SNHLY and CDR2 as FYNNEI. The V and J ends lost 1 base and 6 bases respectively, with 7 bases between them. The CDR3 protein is CASSEEHGQPQHF. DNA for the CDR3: TGTGCCAGCAGTGAAGAGCATGGTCAGCCCCAGCATTTT.

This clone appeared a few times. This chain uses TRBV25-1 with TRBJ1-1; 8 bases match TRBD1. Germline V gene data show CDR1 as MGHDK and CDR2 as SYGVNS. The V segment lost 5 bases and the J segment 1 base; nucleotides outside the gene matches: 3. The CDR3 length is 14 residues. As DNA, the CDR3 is TGTGCCAGCAGTAGACAGGGGTGGAACACTGAAGCTTTCTTT. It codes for CASSRQGWNTEAFF. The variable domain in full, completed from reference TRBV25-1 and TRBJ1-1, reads EADIYQTPRYLVIGTGKKITLECSQTMGHDKMYWYQQDPGMELHLIHYSYGVNSTEKGDLSSESTVSRIRTEHFPLTLESARPSHTSQYLCASSRQGWNTEAFFGQGTRLTVV.

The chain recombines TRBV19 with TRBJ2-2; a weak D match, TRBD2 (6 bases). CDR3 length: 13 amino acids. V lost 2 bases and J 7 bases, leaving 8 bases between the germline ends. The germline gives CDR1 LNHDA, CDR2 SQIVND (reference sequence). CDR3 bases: TGTGCCAGTAGTATATGGGGAGGCGGGGAGCTGTTTTTT. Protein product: CASSIWGGGELFF.

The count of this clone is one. The CDR3 here is CASSLGNRATNEKLFF. Here the CDR3 DNA reads TGCGCCAGCAGCTTGGGTAATCGGGCAACTAATGAAAAACTGTTTTTT. This chain joins TRBV5-1 and TRBJ1-4, with unresolved D. Germline-derived CDR1 and CDR2 are SGHRS and YFSETQ. The CDR3 runs to 16 residues. V lost 0 bases and J 0 bases, leaving 9 bases between the germline ends.

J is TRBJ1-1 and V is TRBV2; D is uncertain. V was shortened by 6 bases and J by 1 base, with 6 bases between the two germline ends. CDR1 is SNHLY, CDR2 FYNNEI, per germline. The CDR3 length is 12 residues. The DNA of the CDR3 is TGTGCCAGCAGGTTTCAGAACACTGAAGCTTTCTTT. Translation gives CASRFQNTEAFF.

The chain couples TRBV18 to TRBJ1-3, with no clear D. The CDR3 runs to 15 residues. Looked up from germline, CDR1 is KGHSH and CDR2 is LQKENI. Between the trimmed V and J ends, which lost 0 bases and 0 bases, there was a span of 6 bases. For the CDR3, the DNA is TGTGCCAGCTCACCACCGTCCAACTCTGGAAACACCATATATTTT. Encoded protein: CASSPPSNSGNTIYF.

As DNA, the CDR3 is TGCAGCACCTCGACTGACTCCTACGAGCAGTACTTC. Translation gives CSTSTDSYEQYF. This chain links TRBV29-1 with TRBJ2-7; the D is unclear. Germline assignment: CDR1 SQVTM and CDR2 ANQGSEA. The CDR3 sequence is 12 residues long. V shed 8 bases and J shed 0 bases, with 11 bases lying between them.

CDR3 sequence reads: CASSESTGNGYTF. The CDR3 DNA is TGCGCCAGCAGTGAGTCGACAGGGAATGGCTACACCTTC. V gene TRBV10-1 combines with J gene TRBJ1-2, with TRBD1 matching over 7 bases. CDR1 is WNHNN and CDR2 is SYGVQD in the germline V gene (reference sequence). The ends lost 0 bases at V and 6 bases at J; junction bases unmatched: 1. The CDR3 totals 13 residues.

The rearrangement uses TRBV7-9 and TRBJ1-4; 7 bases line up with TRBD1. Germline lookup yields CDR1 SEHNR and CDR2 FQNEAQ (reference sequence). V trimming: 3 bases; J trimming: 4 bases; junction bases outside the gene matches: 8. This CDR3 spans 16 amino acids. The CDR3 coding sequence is TGTGCCAGCAGCTTCTTACGACAGGGCCGTAATGAAAAACTGTTTTTT. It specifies CASSFLRQGRNEKLFF.

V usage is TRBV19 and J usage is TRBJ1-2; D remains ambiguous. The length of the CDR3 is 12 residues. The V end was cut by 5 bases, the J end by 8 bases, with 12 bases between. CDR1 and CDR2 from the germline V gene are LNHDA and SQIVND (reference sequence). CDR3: CASSDRSGGYTF. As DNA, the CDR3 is TGTGCCAGTAGTGATCGGAGTGGGGGCTACACCTTC.

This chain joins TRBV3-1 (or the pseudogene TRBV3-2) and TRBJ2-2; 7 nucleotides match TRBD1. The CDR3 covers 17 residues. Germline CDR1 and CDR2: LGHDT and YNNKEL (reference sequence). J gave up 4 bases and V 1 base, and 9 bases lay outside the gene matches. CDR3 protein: CASSQARGTVGTGELFF. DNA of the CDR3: TGTGCCAGCAGCCAAGCCAGAGGGACAGTCGGCACCGGGGAGCTGTTTTTT.

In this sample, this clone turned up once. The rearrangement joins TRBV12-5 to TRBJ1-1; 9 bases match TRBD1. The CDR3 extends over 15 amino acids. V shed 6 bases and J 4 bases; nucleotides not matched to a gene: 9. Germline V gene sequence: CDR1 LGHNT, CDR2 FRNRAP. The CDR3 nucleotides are TGTGCTAGTGGGGCTACGGGACAGGGTAGCACTGAAGCTTTCTTT. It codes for CASGATGQGSTEAFF.

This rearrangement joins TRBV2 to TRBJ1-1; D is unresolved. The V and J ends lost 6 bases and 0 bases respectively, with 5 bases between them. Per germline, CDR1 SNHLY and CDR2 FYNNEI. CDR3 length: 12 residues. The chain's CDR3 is CASRTLNTEAFF. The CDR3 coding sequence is TGTGCCAGCAGGACACTGAACACTGAAGCTTTCTTT.

CDR3 protein: CASSGQYEQYF. CDR3 bases: TGTGCCAGCAGTGGACAGTACGAGCAGTACTTC. The chain combines TRBV2 with TRBJ2-7, with D possibly being TRBD1 (5 bases). The CDR3 is 11 amino acids. Germline CDR1 SNHLY, CDR2 FYNNEI. V dropped 4 bases and J dropped 4 bases, with 5 bases sitting between them.

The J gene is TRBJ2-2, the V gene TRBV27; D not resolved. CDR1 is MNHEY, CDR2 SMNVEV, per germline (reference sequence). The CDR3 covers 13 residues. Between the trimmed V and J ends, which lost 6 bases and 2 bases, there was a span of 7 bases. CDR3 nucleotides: TGTGCCAGCAGCTTTGGCAACACCGGGGAGCTGTTTTTT. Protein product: CASSFGNTGELFF.

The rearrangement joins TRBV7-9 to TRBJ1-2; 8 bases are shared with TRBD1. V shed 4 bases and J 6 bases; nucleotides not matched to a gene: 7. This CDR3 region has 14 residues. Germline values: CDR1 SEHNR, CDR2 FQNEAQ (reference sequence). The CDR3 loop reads CASSSRTGTNGYTF. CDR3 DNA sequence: TGTGCCAGCAGCTCCCGGACAGGGACGAATGGCTACACCTTC.